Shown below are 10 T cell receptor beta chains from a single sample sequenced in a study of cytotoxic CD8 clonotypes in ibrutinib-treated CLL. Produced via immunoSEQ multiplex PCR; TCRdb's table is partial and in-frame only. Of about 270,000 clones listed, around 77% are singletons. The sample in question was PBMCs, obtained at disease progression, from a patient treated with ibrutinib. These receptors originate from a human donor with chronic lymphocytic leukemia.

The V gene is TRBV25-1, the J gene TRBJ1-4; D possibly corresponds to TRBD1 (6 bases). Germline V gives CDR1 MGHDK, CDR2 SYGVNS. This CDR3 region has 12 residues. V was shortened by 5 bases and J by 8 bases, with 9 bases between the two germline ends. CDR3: CASSTGREKLFF. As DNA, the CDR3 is TGTGCCAGCAGTACAGGGAGAGAAAAACTGTTTTTT.

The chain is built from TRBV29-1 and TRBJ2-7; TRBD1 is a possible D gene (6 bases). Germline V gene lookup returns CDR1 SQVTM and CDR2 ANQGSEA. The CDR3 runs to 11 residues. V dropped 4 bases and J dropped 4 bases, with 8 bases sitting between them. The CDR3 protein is CSVVQGYEQYF. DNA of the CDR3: TGCAGCGTTGTACAGGGTTACGAGCAGTACTTC.

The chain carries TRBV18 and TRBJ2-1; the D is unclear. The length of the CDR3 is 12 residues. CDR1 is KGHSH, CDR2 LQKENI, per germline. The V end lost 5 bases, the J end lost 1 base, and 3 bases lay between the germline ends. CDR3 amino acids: CASSTSYNEQFF. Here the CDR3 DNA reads TGTGCCAGCTCAACTTCCTACAATGAGCAGTTCTTC.

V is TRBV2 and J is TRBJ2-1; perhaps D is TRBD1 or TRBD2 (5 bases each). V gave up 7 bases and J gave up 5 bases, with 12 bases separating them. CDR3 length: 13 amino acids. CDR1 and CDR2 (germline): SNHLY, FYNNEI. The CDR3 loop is CASNRDGDNEQFF. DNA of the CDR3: TGTGCCAGCAACCGGGACGGAGACAATGAGCAGTTCTTC.

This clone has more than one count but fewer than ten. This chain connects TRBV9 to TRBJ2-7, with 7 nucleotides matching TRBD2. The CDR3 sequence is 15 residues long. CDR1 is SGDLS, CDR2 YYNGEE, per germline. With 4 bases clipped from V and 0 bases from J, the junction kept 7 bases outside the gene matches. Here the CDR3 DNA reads TGTGCCAGCAGCTCAAGGGAGGGGCACTCCTACGAGCAGTACTTC. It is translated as CASSSREGHSYEQYF. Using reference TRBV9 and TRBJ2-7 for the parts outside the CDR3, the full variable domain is DSGVTQTPKHLITATGQRVTLRCSPRSGDLSVYWYQQSLDQGLQFLIQYYNGEERAKGNILERFSAQQFPDLHSELNLSSLELGDSALYFCASSSREGHSYEQYFGPGTRLTVT.

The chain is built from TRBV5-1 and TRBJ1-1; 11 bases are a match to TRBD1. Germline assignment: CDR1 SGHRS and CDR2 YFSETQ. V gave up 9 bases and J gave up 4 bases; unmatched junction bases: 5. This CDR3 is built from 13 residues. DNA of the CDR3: TGCGCCATGGACAGGGGGCCAGGCACTGAAGCTTTCTTT. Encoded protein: CAMDRGPGTEAFF.

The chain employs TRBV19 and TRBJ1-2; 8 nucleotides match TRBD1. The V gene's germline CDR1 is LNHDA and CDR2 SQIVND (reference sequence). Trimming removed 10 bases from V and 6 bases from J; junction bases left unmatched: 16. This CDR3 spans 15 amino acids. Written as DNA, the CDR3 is TGTGCCACCAATGAGGGGACAGGCCGTATGAATGGCTACACCTTC. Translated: CATNEGTGRMNGYTF.

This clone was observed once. CDR3 in DNA: TGTGCCAGCTTTGGACAGGGGTCAGACACTGAAGCTTTCTTT. It is translated as CASFGQGSDTEAFF. The chain has TRBV18 and TRBJ1-1; 9 bases align to TRBD1. CDR3 length: 14 amino acids. Germline V gene data show CDR1 as KGHSH and CDR2 as LQKENI. J was trimmed by 3 bases and V by 7 bases; bases with no gene match: 6.

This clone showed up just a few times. CDR3 in amino acids: CASSHILVRDRLNNEQFF. The CDR3 DNA reads as TGCGCCAGCAGCCATATCCTAGTGAGGGACAGGCTTAACAATGAGCAGTTCTTC. The chain couples TRBV4-1 to TRBJ2-1; 8 bases are shared with TRBD1. Trimming cost V 3 bases and J 5 bases; bases outside gene matches: 15. In germline, CDR1 is MGHRA, CDR2 YSYEKL. This CDR3 has 18 amino acids.

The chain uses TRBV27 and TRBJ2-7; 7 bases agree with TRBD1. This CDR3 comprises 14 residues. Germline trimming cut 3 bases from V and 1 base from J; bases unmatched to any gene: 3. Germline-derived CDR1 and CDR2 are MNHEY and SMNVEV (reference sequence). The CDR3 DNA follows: TGTGCCAGCAGTTTCAGGGGACAGTCCTACGAGCAGTACTTC. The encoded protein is CASSFRGQSYEQYF.